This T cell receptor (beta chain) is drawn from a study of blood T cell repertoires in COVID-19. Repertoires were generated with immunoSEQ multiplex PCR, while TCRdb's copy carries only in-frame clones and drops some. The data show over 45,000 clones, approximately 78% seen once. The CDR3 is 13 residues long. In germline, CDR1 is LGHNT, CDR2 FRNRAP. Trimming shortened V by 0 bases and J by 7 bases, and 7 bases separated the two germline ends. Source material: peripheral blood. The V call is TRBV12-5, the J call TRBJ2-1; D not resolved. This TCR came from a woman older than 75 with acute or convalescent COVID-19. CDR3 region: CASGLVRANEQFF. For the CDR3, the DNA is TGTGCTAGTGGTTTGGTACGAGCGAATGAGCAGTTCTTC.